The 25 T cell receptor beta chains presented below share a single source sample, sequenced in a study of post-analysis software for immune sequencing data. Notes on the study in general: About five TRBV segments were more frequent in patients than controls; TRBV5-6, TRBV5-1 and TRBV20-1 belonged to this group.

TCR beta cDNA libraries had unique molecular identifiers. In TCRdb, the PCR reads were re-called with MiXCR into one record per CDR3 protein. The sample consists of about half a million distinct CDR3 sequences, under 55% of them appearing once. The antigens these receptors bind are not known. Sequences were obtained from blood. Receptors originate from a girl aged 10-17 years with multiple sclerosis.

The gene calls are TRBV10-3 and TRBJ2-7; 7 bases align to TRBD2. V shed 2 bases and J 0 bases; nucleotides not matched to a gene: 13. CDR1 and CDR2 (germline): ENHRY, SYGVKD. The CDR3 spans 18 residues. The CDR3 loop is CAISEDGVGLADSYEQYF. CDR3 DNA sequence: TGTGCCATCAGTGAGGACGGAGTAGGGCTAGCGGACTCCTACGAGCAGTACTTC.

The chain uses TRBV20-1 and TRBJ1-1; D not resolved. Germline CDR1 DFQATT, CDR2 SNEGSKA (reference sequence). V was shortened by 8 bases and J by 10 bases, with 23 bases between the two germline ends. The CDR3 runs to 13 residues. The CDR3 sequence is CSPLGGDPRIAFF. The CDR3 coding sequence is TGCAGTCCCCTAGGCGGAGACCCAAGGATAGCTTTCTTT.

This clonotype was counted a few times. The CDR3 DNA sequence: TGTGCCAGCAGCCAAGTTCCTTCCTGGGGTGAAGGCTACGAGCAGTACTTC. Amino acid sequence: CASSQVPSWGEGYEQYF. This chain joins TRBV14 and TRBJ2-7; D is unresolved. Trimming took off 1 base at V and 3 bases at J, with 19 bases between the two ends. CDR1 and CDR2 from the germline V gene are SGHDN and FVKESK. This CDR3 is built from 17 residues.

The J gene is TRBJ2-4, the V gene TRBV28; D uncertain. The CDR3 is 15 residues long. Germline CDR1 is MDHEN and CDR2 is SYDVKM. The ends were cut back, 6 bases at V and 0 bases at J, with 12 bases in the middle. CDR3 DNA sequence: TGTGCCAGCAGGAGCGTCCAACTAGCCAAAAACATTCAGTACTTC. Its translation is CASRSVQLAKNIQYF.

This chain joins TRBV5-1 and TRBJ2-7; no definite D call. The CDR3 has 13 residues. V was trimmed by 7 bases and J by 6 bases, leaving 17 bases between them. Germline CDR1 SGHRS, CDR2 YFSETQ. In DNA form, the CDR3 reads TGCGCCAGCCGACCCCCCGAAGGTCGCGAGCAGTACTTC. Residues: CASRPPEGREQYF.

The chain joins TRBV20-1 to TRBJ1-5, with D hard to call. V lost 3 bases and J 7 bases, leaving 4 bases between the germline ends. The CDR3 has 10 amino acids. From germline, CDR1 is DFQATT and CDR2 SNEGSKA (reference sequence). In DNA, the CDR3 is TGCAGTGCTAGTGACCAGCCCCAGCATTTT. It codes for CSASDQPQHF.

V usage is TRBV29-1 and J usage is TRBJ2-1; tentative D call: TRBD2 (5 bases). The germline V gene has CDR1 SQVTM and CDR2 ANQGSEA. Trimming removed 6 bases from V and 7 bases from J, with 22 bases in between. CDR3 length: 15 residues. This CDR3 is CSVIEQFRIANEQFF. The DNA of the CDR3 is TGCAGCGTGATAGAACAATTCAGGATAGCGAATGAGCAGTTCTTC.

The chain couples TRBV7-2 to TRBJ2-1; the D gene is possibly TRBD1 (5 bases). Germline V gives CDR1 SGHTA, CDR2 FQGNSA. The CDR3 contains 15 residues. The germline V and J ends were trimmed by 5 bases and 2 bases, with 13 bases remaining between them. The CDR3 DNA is TGTGCCAGCAGCCCAGGGCGGCAGCCCTACAATGAGCAGTTCTTC. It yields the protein CASSPGRQPYNEQFF.

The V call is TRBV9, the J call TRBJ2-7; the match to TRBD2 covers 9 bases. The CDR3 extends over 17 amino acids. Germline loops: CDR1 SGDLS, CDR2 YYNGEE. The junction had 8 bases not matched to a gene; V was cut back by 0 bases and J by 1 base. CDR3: CASSVEDRLAESYEQYF. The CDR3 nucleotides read TGTGCCAGCAGCGTAGAGGATCGACTAGCGGAATCCTACGAGCAGTACTTC.

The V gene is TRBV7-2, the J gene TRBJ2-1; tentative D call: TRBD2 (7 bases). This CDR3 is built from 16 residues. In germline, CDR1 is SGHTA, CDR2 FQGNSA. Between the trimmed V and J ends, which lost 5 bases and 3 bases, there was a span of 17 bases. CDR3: CASSLGGDMGYNEQFF. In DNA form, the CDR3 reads TGTGCCAGCAGCCTAGGGGGGGACATGGGCTACAATGAGCAGTTCTTC.

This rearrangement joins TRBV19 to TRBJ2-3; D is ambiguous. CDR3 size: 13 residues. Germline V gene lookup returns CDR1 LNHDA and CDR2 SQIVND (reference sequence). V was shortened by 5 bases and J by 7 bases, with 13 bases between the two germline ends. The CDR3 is CASSAPGWNTQYF. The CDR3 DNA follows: TGTGCCAGTAGTGCGCCCGGGTGGAATACGCAGTATTTT.

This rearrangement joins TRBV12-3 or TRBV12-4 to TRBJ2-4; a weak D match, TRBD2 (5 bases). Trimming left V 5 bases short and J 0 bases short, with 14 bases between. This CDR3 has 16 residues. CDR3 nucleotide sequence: TGTGCCAGCAGTCCCGGGATTTCACTAGCCAAAAACATTCAGTACTTC. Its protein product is CASSPGISLAKNIQYF.

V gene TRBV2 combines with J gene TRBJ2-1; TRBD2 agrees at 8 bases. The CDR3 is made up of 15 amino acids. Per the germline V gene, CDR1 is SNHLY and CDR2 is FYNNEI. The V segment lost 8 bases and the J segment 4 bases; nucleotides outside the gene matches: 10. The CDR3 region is CASPLTSGPYNEQFF. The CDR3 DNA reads TGTGCCAGCCCTCTTACTAGCGGACCATACAATGAGCAGTTCTTC.

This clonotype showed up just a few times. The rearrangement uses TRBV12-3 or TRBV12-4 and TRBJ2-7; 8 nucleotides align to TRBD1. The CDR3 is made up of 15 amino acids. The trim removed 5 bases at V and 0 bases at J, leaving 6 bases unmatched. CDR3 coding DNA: TGTGCCAGCAGTCAGACAGGGGCTAGCTCCTACGAGCAGTACTTC. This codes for CASSQTGASSYEQYF.

The CDR3 coding sequence is TGTGCCAGTAGCGCGATAGCGGGAGATGAGCAGTTCTTC. As protein: CASSAIAGDEQFF. J is TRBJ2-1 and V is TRBV19, with TRBD2 matching over 9 bases. The V gene's germline CDR1 is LNHDA and CDR2 SQIVND (reference sequence). The junction had 5 bases not matched to a gene; V was cut back by 6 bases and J by 8 bases. This CDR3 region has 13 residues. Together with reference TRBV19 and TRBJ2-1, the CDR3 gives the full variable domain: DGGITQSPKYLFRKEGQNVTLSCEQNLNHDAMYWYRQDPGQGLRLIYYSQIVNDFQKGDIAEGYSVSREKKESFPLTVTSAQKNPTAFYLCASSAIAGDEQFFGPGTRLTVL.

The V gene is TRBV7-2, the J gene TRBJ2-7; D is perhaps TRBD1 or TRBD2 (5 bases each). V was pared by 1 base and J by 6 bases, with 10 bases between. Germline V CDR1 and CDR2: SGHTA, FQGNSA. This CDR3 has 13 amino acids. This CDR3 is CASSLGGNGEQYF. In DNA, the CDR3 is TGTGCCAGCAGCTTAGGGGGGAATGGCGAGCAGTACTTC.

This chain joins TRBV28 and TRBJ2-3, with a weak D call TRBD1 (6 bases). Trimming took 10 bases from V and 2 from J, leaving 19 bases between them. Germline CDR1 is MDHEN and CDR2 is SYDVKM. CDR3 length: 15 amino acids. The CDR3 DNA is TGTGCCACCTATCCCCGGGACACACTCACAGATACGCAGTATTTT. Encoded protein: CATYPRDTLTDTQYF.

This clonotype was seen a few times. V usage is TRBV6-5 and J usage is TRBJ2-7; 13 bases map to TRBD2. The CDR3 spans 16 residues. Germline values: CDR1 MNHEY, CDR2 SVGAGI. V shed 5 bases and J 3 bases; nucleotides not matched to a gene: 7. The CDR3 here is CASSPGLAGAGYEQYF. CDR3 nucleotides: TGTGCCAGCAGTCCCGGACTAGCGGGAGCAGGCTACGAGCAGTACTTC.

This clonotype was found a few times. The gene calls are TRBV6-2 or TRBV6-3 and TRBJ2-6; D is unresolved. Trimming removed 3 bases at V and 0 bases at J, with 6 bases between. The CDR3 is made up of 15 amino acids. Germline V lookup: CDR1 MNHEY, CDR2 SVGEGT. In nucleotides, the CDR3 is TGTGCCAGCAGTTATAAGAACTCTGGGGCCAACGTCCTGACTTTC. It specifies CASSYKNSGANVLTF.

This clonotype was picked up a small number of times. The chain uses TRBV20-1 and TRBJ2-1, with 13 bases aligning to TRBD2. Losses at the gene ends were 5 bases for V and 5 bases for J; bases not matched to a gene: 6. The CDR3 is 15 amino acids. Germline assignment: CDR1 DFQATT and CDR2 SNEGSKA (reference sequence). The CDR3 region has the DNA TGCAGTGCTCCCACAGGACTAGCGGGAGACAATGAGCAGTTCTTC. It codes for CSAPTGLAGDNEQFF.

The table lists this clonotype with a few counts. The CDR3 sequence is CASSFHGNQPQHF. As DNA, the CDR3 is TGTGCCAGCAGCTTCCACGGCAATCAGCCCCAGCATTTT. V and J are TRBV7-2 and TRBJ1-5; D gene ambiguous. V was clipped by 3 bases and J by 2 bases, with 5 bases between them. The CDR3 totals 13 residues. Germline V gene sequence: CDR1 SGHTA, CDR2 FQGNSA.

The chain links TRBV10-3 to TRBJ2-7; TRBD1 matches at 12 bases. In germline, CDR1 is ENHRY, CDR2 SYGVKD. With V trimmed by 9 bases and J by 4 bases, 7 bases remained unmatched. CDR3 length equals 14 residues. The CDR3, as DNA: TGTGCCATTGAAACGGGACAGGGGGCATACGAGCAGTACTTC. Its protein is CAIETGQGAYEQYF.

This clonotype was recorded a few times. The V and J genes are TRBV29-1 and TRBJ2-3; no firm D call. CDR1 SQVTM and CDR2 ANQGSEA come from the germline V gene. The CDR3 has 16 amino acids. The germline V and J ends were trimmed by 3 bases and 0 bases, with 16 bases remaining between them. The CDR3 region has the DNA TGCAGCGTTGATCAGCTGCGGATACCTAGCACAGATACGCAGTATTTT. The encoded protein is CSVDQLRIPSTDTQYF.

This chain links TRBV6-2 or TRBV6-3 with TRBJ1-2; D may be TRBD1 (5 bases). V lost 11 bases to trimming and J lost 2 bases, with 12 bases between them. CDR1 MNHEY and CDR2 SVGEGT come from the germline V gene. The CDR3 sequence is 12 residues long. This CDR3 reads CAGIGANYGYTF. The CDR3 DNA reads TGTGCCGGCATAGGGGCGAACTATGGCTACACCTTC.

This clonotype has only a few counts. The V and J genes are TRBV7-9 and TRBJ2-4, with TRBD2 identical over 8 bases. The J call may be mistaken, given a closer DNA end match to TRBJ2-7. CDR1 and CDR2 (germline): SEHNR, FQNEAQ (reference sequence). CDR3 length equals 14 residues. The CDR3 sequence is CASRQSGRGYEQYF. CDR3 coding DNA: TGTGCCAGCAGGCAGAGCGGGAGAGGGTACGAGCAGTACTTC.